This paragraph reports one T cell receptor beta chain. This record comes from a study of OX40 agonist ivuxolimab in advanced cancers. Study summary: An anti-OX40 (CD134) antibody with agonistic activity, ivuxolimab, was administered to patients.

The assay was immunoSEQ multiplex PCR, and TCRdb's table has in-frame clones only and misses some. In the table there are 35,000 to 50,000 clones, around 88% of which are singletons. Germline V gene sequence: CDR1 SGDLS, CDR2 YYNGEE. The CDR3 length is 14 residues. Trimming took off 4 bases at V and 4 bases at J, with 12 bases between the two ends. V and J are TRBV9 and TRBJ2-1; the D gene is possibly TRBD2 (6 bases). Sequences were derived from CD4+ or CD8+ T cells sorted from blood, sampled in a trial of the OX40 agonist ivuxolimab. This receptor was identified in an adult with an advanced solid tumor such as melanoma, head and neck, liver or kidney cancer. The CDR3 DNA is TGTGCCAGCAGCATCGAGGGGAGGTACAATGAGCAGTTCTTC. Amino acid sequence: CASSIEGRYNEQFF.